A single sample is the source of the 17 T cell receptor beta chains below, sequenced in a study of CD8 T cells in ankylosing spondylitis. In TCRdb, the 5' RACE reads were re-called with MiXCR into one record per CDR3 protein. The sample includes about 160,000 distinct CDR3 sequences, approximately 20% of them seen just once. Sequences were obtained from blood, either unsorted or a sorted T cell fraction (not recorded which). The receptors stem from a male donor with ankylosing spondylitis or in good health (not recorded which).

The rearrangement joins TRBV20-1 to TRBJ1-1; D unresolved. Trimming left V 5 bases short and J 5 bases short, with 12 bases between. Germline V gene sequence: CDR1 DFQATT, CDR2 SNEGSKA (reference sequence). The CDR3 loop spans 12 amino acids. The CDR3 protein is CSAGPPGTEAFF. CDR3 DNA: TGCAGTGCTGGTCCACCTGGGACTGAAGCTTTCTTT.

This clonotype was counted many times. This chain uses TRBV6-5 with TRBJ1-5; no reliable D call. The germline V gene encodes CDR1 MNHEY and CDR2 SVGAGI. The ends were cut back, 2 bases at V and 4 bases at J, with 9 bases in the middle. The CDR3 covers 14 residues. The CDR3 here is CASSYNRENQPQHF. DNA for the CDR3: TGTGCCAGCAGTTACAATAGGGAAAATCAGCCCCAGCATTTT.

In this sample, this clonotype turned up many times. CDR3 loop: CATSRDRGSGTDTQYF. The CDR3 nucleotides read TGTGCCACCAGCAGAGATCGAGGGTCGGGTACAGATACGCAGTATTTT. The chain combines TRBV15 with TRBJ2-3, with a weak D call TRBD2 (5 bases). The V end was cut by 0 bases, the J end by 3 bases, with 13 bases between. Per the germline V gene, CDR1 is LNHNV and CDR2 is YYDKDF (reference sequence). The CDR3 is 16 amino acids. Complete variable domain (other parts from reference TRBV15 and TRBJ2-3): DAMVIQNPRYQVTQFGKPVTLSCSQTLNHNVMYWYQQKSSQAPKLLFHYYDKDFNNEADTPDNFQSRRPNTSFCFLDIRSPGLGDTAMYLCATSRDRGSGTDTQYFGPGTRLTVL.

CDR3 residues: CSVRDNEQFF. CDR3 DNA: TGCAGCGTCCGGGACAATGAGCAGTTCTTC. V gene TRBV29-1 combines with J gene TRBJ2-1; D is undetermined. CDR1 is SQVTM, CDR2 ANQGSEA, per germline. This CDR3 comprises 10 residues. V lost 6 bases and J lost 5, with 5 bases in between.

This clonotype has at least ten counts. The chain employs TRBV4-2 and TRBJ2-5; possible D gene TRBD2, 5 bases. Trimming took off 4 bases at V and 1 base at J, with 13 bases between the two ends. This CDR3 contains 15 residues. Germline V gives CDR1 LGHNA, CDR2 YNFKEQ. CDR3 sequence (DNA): TGTGCCAGCAGCCTTCGTCTCGGGATCCAAGAGACCCAGTACTTC. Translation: CASSLRLGIQETQYF.

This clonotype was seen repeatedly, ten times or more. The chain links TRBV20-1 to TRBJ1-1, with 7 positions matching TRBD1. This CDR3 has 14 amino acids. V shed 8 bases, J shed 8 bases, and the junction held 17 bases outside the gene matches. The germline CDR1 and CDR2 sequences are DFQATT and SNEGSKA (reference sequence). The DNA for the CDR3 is TGCAGTCACTCTTTCCCAGGGGGGCTGGGGGAAGCTTTCTTT. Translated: CSHSFPGGLGEAFF.

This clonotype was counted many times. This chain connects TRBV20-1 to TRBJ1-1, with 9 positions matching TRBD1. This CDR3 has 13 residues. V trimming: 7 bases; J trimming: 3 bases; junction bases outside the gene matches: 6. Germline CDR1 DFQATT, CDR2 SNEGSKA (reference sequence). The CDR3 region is CSESGQGDTEAFF. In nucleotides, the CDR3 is TGCAGTGAGTCGGGACAGGGTGACACTGAAGCTTTCTTT.

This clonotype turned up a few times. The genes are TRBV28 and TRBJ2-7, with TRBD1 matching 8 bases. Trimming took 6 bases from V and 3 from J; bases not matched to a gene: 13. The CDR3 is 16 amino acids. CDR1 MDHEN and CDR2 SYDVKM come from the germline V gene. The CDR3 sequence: CASSWDLRTGFYEQYF. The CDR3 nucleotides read TGTGCCAGCAGCTGGGATCTCCGGACAGGGTTCTACGAGCAGTACTTC. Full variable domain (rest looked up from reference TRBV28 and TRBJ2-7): DVKVTQSSRYLVKRTGEKVFLECVQDMDHENMFWYRQDPGLGLRLIYFSYDVKMKEKGDIPEGYSVSREKKERFSLILESASTNQTSMYLCASSWDLRTGFYEQYFGPGTRLTVT.

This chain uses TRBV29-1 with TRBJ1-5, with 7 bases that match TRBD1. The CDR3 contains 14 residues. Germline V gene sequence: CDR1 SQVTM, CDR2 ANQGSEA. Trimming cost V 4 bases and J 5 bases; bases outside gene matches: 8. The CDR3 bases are TGCAGCGTTGTGCAGGGAGGGGGCCATCAGCCCCAGCATTTT. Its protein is CSVVQGGGHQPQHF.

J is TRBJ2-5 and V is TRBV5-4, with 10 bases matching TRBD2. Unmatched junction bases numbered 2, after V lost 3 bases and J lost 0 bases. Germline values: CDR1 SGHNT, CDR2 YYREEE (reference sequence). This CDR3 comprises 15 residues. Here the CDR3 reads CASSWGTSDQETQYF. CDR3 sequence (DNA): TGTGCCAGCAGCTGGGGGACTAGCGACCAAGAGACCCAGTACTTC.

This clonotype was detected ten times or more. In nucleotides, the CDR3 is TGCAGCGTCCGCCCGCGGGAAGTTCCCGGGGAGCTGTTTTTT. This translates into CSVRPREVPGELFF. J is TRBJ2-2 and V is TRBV29-1, with D perhaps matching TRBD2 (6 bases). The ends were cut back, 6 bases at V and 6 bases at J, with 17 bases in the middle. The CDR3 has 14 amino acids. Germline CDR1 reads SQVTM; CDR2 reads ANQGSEA.

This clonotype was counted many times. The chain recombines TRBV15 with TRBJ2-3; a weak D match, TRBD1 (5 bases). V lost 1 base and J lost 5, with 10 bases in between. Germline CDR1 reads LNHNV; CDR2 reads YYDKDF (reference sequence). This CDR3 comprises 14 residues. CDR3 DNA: TGTGCCACCAGCAGAGCTCAGGGCGGAGATACGCAGTATTTT. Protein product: CATSRAQGGDTQYF.

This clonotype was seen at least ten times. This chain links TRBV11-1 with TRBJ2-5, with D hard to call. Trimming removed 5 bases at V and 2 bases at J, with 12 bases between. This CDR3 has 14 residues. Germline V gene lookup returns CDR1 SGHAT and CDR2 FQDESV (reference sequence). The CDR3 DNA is TGTGCCAGCAGCCCCAAGTCCCTACAAGAGACCCAGTACTTC. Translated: CASSPKSLQETQYF.

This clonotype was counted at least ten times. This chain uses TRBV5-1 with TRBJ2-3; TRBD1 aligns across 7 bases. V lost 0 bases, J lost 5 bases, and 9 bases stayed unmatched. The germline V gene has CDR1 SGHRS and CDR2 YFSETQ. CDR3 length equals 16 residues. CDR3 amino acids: CASSLAGTAYEDTQYF. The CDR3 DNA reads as TGCGCCAGCAGCTTGGCCGGGACAGCGTACGAAGATACGCAGTATTTT.

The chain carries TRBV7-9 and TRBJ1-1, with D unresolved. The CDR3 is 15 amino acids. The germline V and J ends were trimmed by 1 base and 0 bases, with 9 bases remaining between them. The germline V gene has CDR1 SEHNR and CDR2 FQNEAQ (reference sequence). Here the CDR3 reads CASSLEGSLNTEAFF. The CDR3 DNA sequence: TGTGCCAGCAGCTTAGAAGGCTCACTGAACACTGAAGCTTTCTTT.

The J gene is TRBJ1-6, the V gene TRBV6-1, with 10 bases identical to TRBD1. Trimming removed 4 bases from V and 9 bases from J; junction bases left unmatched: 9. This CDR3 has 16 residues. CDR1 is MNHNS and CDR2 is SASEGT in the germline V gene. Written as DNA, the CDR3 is TGTGCCAGCAGTGCACACGGGACAGGGGTCGTTTCACCCCTCCACTTT. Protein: CASSAHGTGVVSPLHF.

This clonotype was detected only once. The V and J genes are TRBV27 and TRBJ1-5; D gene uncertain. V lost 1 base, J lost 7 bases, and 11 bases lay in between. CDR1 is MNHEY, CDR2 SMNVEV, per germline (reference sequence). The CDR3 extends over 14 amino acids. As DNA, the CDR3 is TGTGCCAGCAGTTTATTTGGGGAAGGCCAGCCCCAGCATTTT. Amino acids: CASSLFGEGQPQHF.